The 18 T cell receptor beta chains in this list originate from one sample, sequenced in a study of PD-1 blockade in classical Hodgkin lymphoma. Relapse after autologous stem cell transplantation occurred in every patient, and brentuximab vedotin exposure varied. Assay: immunoSEQ multiplex PCR; the TCRdb copy retains only in-frame clones and omits some. The sample carries tens of thousands of clones, about nine tenths recorded once. Source: peripheral blood mononuclear cells (PBMCs), taken at baseline. These receptors were collected from a human donor with classical Hodgkin lymphoma.

The CDR3 loop is CASSYSPGALETQYF. DNA of the CDR3: TGTGCCAGCAGTTATTCCCCCGGGGCGTTAGAGACCCAGTACTTC. This sequence joins TRBV6-6 and TRBJ2-5, with D perhaps given as TRBD1 or TRBD2 (5 bases each). Deletions cut 3 bases from V and 4 bases from J, with 15 bases between. The CDR3 covers 15 residues. The germline V gene encodes CDR1 MNHNY and CDR2 SVGAGI (reference sequence).

The chain has TRBV2 and TRBJ1-1, with D maybe TRBD1 (5 bases). The CDR3 runs 13 residues. CDR1 and CDR2 from the germline V gene are SNHLY and FYNNEI. V dropped 6 bases and J dropped 1 base, with 9 bases sitting between them. CDR3 region: CASRGGGNTEAFF. CDR3 nucleotide sequence: TGTGCCAGCAGGGGCGGGGGGAACACTGAAGCTTTCTTT.

V usage is TRBV10-3 and J usage is TRBJ2-7; D remains ambiguous. The CDR3 is 12 residues long. The germline V and J ends were trimmed by 4 bases and 4 bases, with 8 bases remaining between them. Germline V gene sequence: CDR1 ENHRY, CDR2 SYGVKD. The CDR3 coding sequence is TGTGCCATCAGTGGGCAGAGATACGAGCAGTACTTC. This codes for CAISGQRYEQYF.

The rearrangement links TRBV4-1 to TRBJ1-4; unclear D gene. The CDR3 extends over 13 amino acids. The germline V gene has CDR1 MGHRA and CDR2 YSYEKL. Trimming cost V 4 bases and J 8 bases, with 11 bases left between them. For the CDR3, the DNA is TGCGCCAGCAGCCCGGACCCGAGGGAAAAACTGTTTTTT. Translation gives CASSPDPREKLFF.

The rearrangement links TRBV5-6 to TRBJ1-3; TRBD1 aligns across 10 bases. J gave up 0 bases and V 4 bases, and 1 base lay outside the gene matches. CDR3 length: 15 residues. Germline CDR1 and CDR2: SGHDT and YYEEEE. The CDR3 DNA sequence: TGTGCCAGCAGCCGACAGGGGGCCTCTGGAAACACCATATATTTT. Its translation: CASSRQGASGNTIYF. The full variable domain, completed using reference TRBV5-6 and TRBJ1-3, is DAGVTQSPTHLIKTRGQQVTLRCSPKSGHDTVSWYQQALGQGPQFIFQYYEEEERQRGNFPDRFSGHQFPNYSSELNVNALLLGDSALYLCASSRQGASGNTIYFGEGSWLTVV.

The chain recombines TRBV2 with TRBJ2-6; D is undetermined. Germline CDR1 SNHLY, CDR2 FYNNEI. This CDR3 is 15 amino acids long. V lost 4 bases and J lost 3, with 10 bases in between. The CDR3 coding sequence is TGTGCCAGCAGTGTCGGTGGGCGTGGGGCCAACGTCCTGACTTTC. Its translation: CASSVGGRGANVLTF. Full variable domain (outside the CDR3, taken from reference TRBV2 and TRBJ2-6): EPEVTQTPSHQVTQMGQEVILRCVPISNHLYFYWYRQILGQKVEFLVSFYNNEISEKSEIFDDQFSVERPDGSNFTLKIRSTKLEDSAMYFCASSVGGRGANVLTFGAGSRLTVL.

V usage is TRBV19 and J usage is TRBJ2-3; 8 bases agree with TRBD2. The CDR3 totals 17 residues. Germline CDR1 LNHDA, CDR2 SQIVND (reference sequence). V shed 5 bases and J 3 bases; nucleotides not matched to a gene: 13. In nucleotides, the CDR3 is TGTGCCAGTAGTTCCTATGACGGGGGGGGCGTGACAGATACGCAGTATTTT. Residues: CASSSYDGGGVTDTQYF.

V usage is TRBV11-2 and J usage is TRBJ2-3, with 8 nucleotides matching TRBD2. V shed 5 bases and J 0 bases; nucleotides not matched to a gene: 13. CDR3 length: 18 amino acids. Germline-derived CDR1 and CDR2 are SGHAT and FQNNGV. CDR3 amino acids: CASSTIRGGARSTDTQYF. Written as DNA, the CDR3 is TGTGCCAGCAGCACTATCCGGGGGGGTGCGAGGAGCACAGATACGCAGTATTTT.

This clone was seen just once. This chain joins TRBV6-5 and TRBJ1-5, with D maybe TRBD1 (6 bases). This CDR3 is 13 amino acids long. The germline CDR1 and CDR2 sequences are MNHEY and SVGAGI. V lost 7 bases and J lost 3, with 10 bases in between. The CDR3: CASMTGFNQPQHF. The CDR3 DNA is TGTGCCAGCATGACAGGATTCAATCAGCCCCAGCATTTT.

V is TRBV28 and J is TRBJ1-1, with TRBD1 matching 8 bases. The CDR3 is 13 residues long. V lost 3 bases and J lost 3; bases outside the gene matches: 0. In germline, CDR1 is MDHEN, CDR2 SYDVKM. CDR3: CASSFRGHTEAFF. The CDR3 coding sequence is TGTGCCAGCAGTTTCAGGGGGCACACTGAAGCTTTCTTT. Drawing the rest from reference TRBV28 and TRBJ1-1, the complete variable domain is DVKVTQSSRYLVKRTGEKVFLECVQDMDHENMFWYRQDPGLGLRLIYFSYDVKMKEKGDIPEGYSVSREKKERFSLILESASTNQTSMYLCASSFRGHTEAFFGQGTRLTVV.

The gene calls are TRBV2 and TRBJ2-2; TRBD2 matches 10 bases. Germline-derived CDR1 and CDR2 are SNHLY and FYNNEI. Germline trimming cut 3 bases from V and 6 bases from J; bases unmatched to any gene: 4. This CDR3 is built from 15 residues. The CDR3 DNA is TGTGCCAGCAGTGAGGTTCTAGCGGGGGCCGGGGAGCTGTTTTTT. Translation gives CASSEVLAGAGELFF. The full variable domain, completed using reference TRBV2 and TRBJ2-2, is EPEVTQTPSHQVTQMGQEVILRCVPISNHLYFYWYRQILGQKVEFLVSFYNNEISEKSEIFDDQFSVERPDGSNFTLKIRSTKLEDSAMYFCASSEVLAGAGELFFGEGSRLTVL.

V and J are TRBV10-3 and TRBJ1-2; TRBD1 aligns across 7 bases. Unmatched junction bases numbered 9, after V lost 8 bases and J lost 3 bases. CDR1 ENHRY and CDR2 SYGVKD come from the germline V gene. This CDR3 contains 14 residues. In DNA, the CDR3 is TGTGCCATCGGCCTGACAGGGACGGACTATGGCTACACCTTC. Its translation: CAIGLTGTDYGYTF.

This clone occurred once. This chain uses TRBV4-1 with TRBJ2-2, with D possibly being TRBD1 (5 bases). V was trimmed by 4 bases and J by 0 bases, leaving 15 bases between them. Germline assignment: CDR1 MGHRA and CDR2 YSYEKL. This CDR3 contains 17 residues. CDR3 bases: TGCGCCAGCAGCCCTGACAGTTGGGCTTCGAACACCGGGGAGCTGTTTTTT. It is translated as CASSPDSWASNTGELFF.

The V gene is TRBV27, the J gene TRBJ2-7, with D possibly called TRBD1 or TRBD2 (5 bases each). Germline values: CDR1 MNHEY, CDR2 SMNVEV (reference sequence). The CDR3 covers 15 residues. The V end was cut by 6 bases, the J end by 2 bases, with 17 bases between. The CDR3 bases are TGTGCCAGCAGCCGCCTCCGGGACGGAACCTACGAGCAGTACTTC. Translation: CASSRLRDGTYEQYF.

This chain joins TRBV28 and TRBJ1-1, with a tentative D call TRBD1 (5 bases). Looked up from germline, CDR1 is MDHEN and CDR2 is SYDVKM. This CDR3 region has 14 residues. Trimming took off 1 base at V and 1 base at J, with 7 bases between the two ends. The DNA for the CDR3 is TGTGCCAGCAGTTTATTACAGGCGAACACTGAAGCTTTCTTT. Translation gives CASSLLQANTEAFF.

The chain carries TRBV19 and TRBJ2-1; TRBD2 matches 12 bases. Trimming cost V 7 bases and J 6 bases; bases outside gene matches: 7. The length of the CDR3 is 15 residues. CDR1 and CDR2 from the germline V gene are LNHDA and SQIVND (reference sequence). The CDR3 region has the DNA TGTGCCAGTACCAGACTAGCGGGGGACAGCAATGAGCAGTTCTTC. Its protein is CASTRLAGDSNEQFF.

The V gene is TRBV7-2, the J gene TRBJ2-7; 13 bases map to TRBD2. CDR1 is SGHTA, CDR2 FQGNSA, per germline. Trimming cost V 2 bases and J 7 bases; bases outside gene matches: 11. CDR3 length equals 17 residues. CDR3: CASSLTFLTSGGFEQYF. The CDR3 DNA reads as TGTGCCAGCAGCTTAACTTTTTTGACTAGCGGGGGGTTTGAGCAGTACTTC. The whole variable domain, remainder taken from reference TRBV7-2 and TRBJ2-7, is GAGVSQSPSNKVTEKGKDVELRCDPISGHTALYWYRQSLGQGLEFLIYFQGNSAPDKSGLPSDRFSAERTGGSVSTLTIQRTQQEDSAVYLCASSLTFLTSGGFEQYFGPGTRLTVT.

In its sample, this clone was seen once. The chain combines TRBV28 with TRBJ2-3; D tentatively reads TRBD1 or TRBD2 (6 bases each). The germline CDR1 and CDR2 sequences are MDHEN and SYDVKM. The CDR3 runs to 15 residues. The germline V and J ends were trimmed by 3 bases and 4 bases, with 14 bases remaining between them. CDR3 amino acids: CASSFRGDTSDTQYF. The CDR3 DNA follows: TGTGCCAGCAGTTTTAGGGGGGACACTTCAGATACGCAGTATTTT.